Below are 10 T cell receptor beta chains sequenced from a single sample in a study of shared clonotypes between healthy human individuals. Assay: immunoSEQ multiplex PCR; the TCRdb copy retains only in-frame clones and omits some. The top ten hold roughly 0.34% of the sample, which has roughly 2,300,000 clones, less than 95% seen once. The sequenced sample consisted of naive CD4+ T cells from PBMCs. Indicated subset: CD45RA+ positively selected. The receptors stem from a man younger than 35 in good health. Some clones in this sample may be carry-over from other donors' samples.

The rearrangement links TRBV15 to TRBJ2-7; D possibly matches TRBD1 or TRBD2 (5 bases each). There are 13 residues in the CDR3. V shed 4 bases and J shed 6 bases, with 13 bases lying between them. Germline V gene sequence: CDR1 LNHNV, CDR2 YYDKDF (reference sequence). The DNA of the CDR3 is TGTGCCACCAGCAACGCACTTGGGGGCGAGCAGTACTTC. Translated: CATSNALGGEQYF.

This chain uses TRBV7-2 with TRBJ2-1, with TRBD2 identical over 10 bases. Germline V gene lookup returns CDR1 SGHTA and CDR2 FQGNSA. Trimming took 7 bases from V and 2 from J; bases not matched to a gene: 8. The CDR3 runs 16 residues. CDR3 sequence (DNA): TGTGCCAGCAACTCCCAAGCGGGAGGGCCCTACAATGAGCAGTTCTTC. Translated, it gives CASNSQAGGPYNEQFF.

V gene TRBV19 combines with J gene TRBJ1-2; 10 nucleotides align to TRBD1. The CDR3 loop spans 14 amino acids. The V and J ends lost 6 bases and 8 bases, in that order; junction bases with no gene match: 9. Germline V gene lookup returns CDR1 LNHDA and CDR2 SQIVND (reference sequence). The CDR3 protein is CASSQGTGVYGYTF. The CDR3 DNA is TGTGCCAGTAGCCAAGGGACAGGGGTTTACGGCTACACCTTC.

This rearrangement joins TRBV18 to TRBJ2-6; 7 bases map to TRBD1. This CDR3 has 18 residues. The J segment lost 1 base and the V segment lost 1 base, leaving 7 bases of the junction unmatched. Per germline, CDR1 KGHSH and CDR2 LQKENI. Here the CDR3 DNA reads TGTGCCAGCTCACCACTACGGGACAGACTTTCTGGGGCCAACGTCCTGACTTTC. Protein sequence: CASSPLRDRLSGANVLTF.

The rearrangement joins TRBV5-1 to TRBJ1-1; D is perhaps TRBD1 (6 bases). The V gene lost 4 bases and the J gene lost 9 bases, with 19 bases spanning the gap. The CDR3 covers 14 residues. Germline lookup yields CDR1 SGHRS and CDR2 YFSETQ. CDR3 nucleotide sequence: TGCGCCAGCAGCCTCCTACCCGCAGGGGAGAAAGCTTTCTTT. It codes for CASSLLPAGEKAFF. The variable domain in full, with the rest retrieved from reference TRBV5-1 and TRBJ1-1, is KAGVTQTPRYLIKTRGQQVTLSCSPISGHRSVSWYQQTPGQGLQFLFEYFSETQRNKGNFPGRFSGRQFSNSRSEMNVSTLELGDSALYLCASSLLPAGEKAFFGQGTRLTVV.

As DNA, the CDR3 is TGTGCCAGCAGCTTATACCTGGACAGGGAAAAACTGTTTTTT. Its translation is CASSLYLDREKLFF. The V call is TRBV6-6, the J call TRBJ1-4; the match to TRBD1 covers 7 bases. This CDR3 spans 14 amino acids. Trimming cost V 6 bases and J 8 bases; bases outside gene matches: 9. Germline assignment: CDR1 MNHNY and CDR2 SVGAGI (reference sequence).

The rearrangement links TRBV5-4 to TRBJ2-5; 7 bases match TRBD1. Germline V gene sequence: CDR1 SGHNT, CDR2 YYREEE (reference sequence). The J segment lost 2 bases and the V segment lost 4 bases, leaving 5 bases of the junction unmatched. The CDR3 loop spans 14 amino acids. The CDR3 protein is CASSQRGQQETQYF. The CDR3, as DNA: TGTGCCAGCAGCCAAAGGGGACAGCAAGAGACCCAGTACTTC.

V and J are TRBV27 and TRBJ2-1; D ambiguous. CDR1 and CDR2 from the germline V gene are MNHEY and SMNVEV (reference sequence). Trimming pared 5 bases from V and 4 bases from J, leaving 12 bases between. This CDR3 is 14 amino acids long. CDR3: CASSNLDLYNEQFF. CDR3 coding DNA: TGTGCCAGCAGTAACCTAGACCTATACAATGAGCAGTTCTTC.

The V and J genes are TRBV27 and TRBJ2-7, with D perhaps TRBD2 (6 bases). V was clipped by 2 bases and J by 5 bases, with 19 bases between them. Germline V gene lookup returns CDR1 MNHEY and CDR2 SMNVEV (reference sequence). This CDR3 is built from 16 residues. In nucleotides, the CDR3 is TGTGCCAGCAGTTTACTACTATTCGGGAGTCTGAACGAGCAGTACTTC. As protein: CASSLLLFGSLNEQYF.

V is TRBV6-4 and J is TRBJ1-2; tentatively, D is TRBD1 (6 bases). The CDR3 length is 14 residues. Germline lookup yields CDR1 MRHNA and CDR2 SNTAGT. V lost 3 bases and J lost 2, with 10 bases in between. The CDR3 coding sequence is TGTGCCAGCAGTGAGGGGGGCCGCAACTATGGCTACACCTTC. Its protein is CASSEGGRNYGYTF.